This T cell receptor beta chain stems from a study of T cell responses to AZD1222 COVID-19 vaccine. Repertoires were generated with immunoSEQ multiplex PCR, while TCRdb's copy carries only in-frame clones and drops some. The sample lists more than 80,000 clones; roughly 93% were seen once. The input for sequencing was peripheral blood, taken on day 0 of AZD1222 vaccination. The clonotype originates from an adult in good health.

The CDR3 is CASSSSELTDTQYF. The DNA of the CDR3 is TGTGCCAGCAGCTCTAGCGAATTGACAGATACGCAGTATTTT. The J gene is TRBJ2-3, the V gene TRBV13, with D perhaps TRBD2 (6 bases). The germline V gene encodes CDR1 PRHDT and CDR2 FYEKMQ (reference sequence). Trimming removed 4 bases at V and 3 bases at J, with 11 bases between. This CDR3 has 14 residues.